The rows below give T cell receptor beta chains drawn from one sample of a study of T cells after yellow fever vaccination. One entry per CDR3 protein results from TCRdb running MiXCR on the 5' RACE reads. The sample has 450,000 to 650,000 distinct CDR3 sequences, 21% seen once. Here the sequenced sample was PBMCs, taken about 21 days after the first yellow fever vaccination. The source is a man between 18 and 29 years old who received the YFV17D yellow fever vaccine. The CDR3 runs from the conserved cysteine through the conserved F or W. D genes are given only for firm matches. Size tells how often a clone was seen (once, few, many) or the class of an expanded clone, and some rows leave it out.

j_call,v_call,d_call,clone_size,cdr3_nt,cdr3_aa
TRBJ1-3,TRBV4-3,TRBD1,few,TGCGCCAGCAGCCAAGGGGACAGATCAGGAAACACCATATATTTT,CASSQGDRSGNTIYF
TRBJ1-6,TRBV13,-,-,TGTGCCAGCAGCTTAGAGACGAGCTCACCCCTCCACTTT,CASSLETSSPLHF
TRBJ2-5,TRBV20-1,TRBD1,few,TGCAGTGCCATGGACAGGGTCGAGACCCAGTACTTC,CSAMDRVETQYF
TRBJ1-5,TRBV6-2/TRBV6-3,-,-,TGTGCCAGCAGTTACTCGGGGGGTCTTGGGCAGCCCCAGCATTTT,CASSYSGGLGQPQHF
TRBJ2-7,TRBV11-2,TRBD2,-,TGTGCCAGCAGCCTTGGGGGAGGGAGCAACGAGCAGTACTTC,CASSLGGGSNEQYF
TRBJ2-5,TRBV18,TRBD2,-,TGTGCCAGCTCACCACTCGGGACTAGCGGGGGGCAAGAGACCCAGTACTTC,CASSPLGTSGGQETQYF
TRBJ1-2,TRBV20-1,-,-,TGCAGTGCTAGAGACCTCCTCAGTATCTATGGCTACACCTTC,CSARDLLSIYGYTF
TRBJ1-5,TRBV15,-,few,TGTGCCACCAGCAGAGATGCGGCCTCGGGAATTCAGCCCCAGCATTTT,CATSRDAASGIQPQHF
TRBJ1-1,TRBV15,TRBD1,-,TGTGCCACCAGCAGCTCCTTCAGGGGGGCGAGGACTTTCTTT,CATSSSFRGARTFF
TRBJ2-1,TRBV6-1,TRBD1,-,TGTGCCAGCAGTACATACAGGGGATTACGCTACAATGAGCAGTTCTTC,CASSTYRGLRYNEQFF
TRBJ2-3,TRBV29-1,-,few,TGCAGCGTTACCCTTTGGGCAGATACGCAGTATTTT,CSVTLWADTQYF
TRBJ2-1,TRBV11-1,-,-,TGTGCCAGCAGCCATCGCCTAGGGGGGGCAGACCCACTTTACAATGAGCAGTTCTTC,CASSHRLGGADPLYNEQFF
TRBJ1-5,TRBV10-3,TRBD1,-,TGTGCCATCGGGACAGGGGCCGCCGGGAATCAGCCCCAGCATTTT,CAIGTGAAGNQPQHF
TRBJ1-1,TRBV7-2,-,once,TGTGCCAGCAGCTTCCAGGGGTGGGACACTGAAGCTTTCTTT,CASSFQGWDTEAFF
TRBJ2-3,TRBV4-1,-,few,TGCGCCAGCAGCCAAGCAGAGGGGCCGAGAGATACGCAGTATTTT,CASSQAEGPRDTQYF
TRBJ2-1,TRBV7-3,-,few,TGTGCCAGCAGCTTAATCGAGGGCAATGAGCAGTTCTTC,CASSLIEGNEQFF
TRBJ2-1,TRBV5-4,TRBD2,many,TGTGCCAGCAGCTTAGTCGGGGGAGGGTACAATGAGCAGTTCTTC,CASSLVGGGYNEQFF
TRBJ2-7,TRBV7-9,-,-,TGTGCCAGCAGCCCCCAGGGCCGCGAGCAGTACTTC,CASSPQGREQYF
TRBJ1-2,TRBV12-3/TRBV12-4,TRBD1,few,TGTGCCAGCAGTCCGGGGACAGGCGTACAGGGTGGCTACACCTTC,CASSPGTGVQGGYTF
TRBJ1-6,TRBV30,-,-,TGTGCCTGGGAAGGGGGTTCACCCCTCCACTTT,CAWEGGSPLHF
TRBJ2-7,TRBV12-3/TRBV12-4,-,few,TGTGCCAGCAGTTTGGTGACTCCCTGGGAGCAGTACTTC,CASSLVTPWEQYF
TRBJ2-1,TRBV11-1,-,-,TGTGCCAGCAGGAGCTTGGTAGGCTTAGGCCGCTCCTACAATGAGCAGTTCTTC,CASRSLVGLGRSYNEQFF
TRBJ2-6,TRBV11-2,-,-,TGTGCCAGCAGCTTAACTAACCCTGGGGCCAACGTCCTGACTTTC,CASSLTNPGANVLTF
TRBJ1-6,TRBV20-1,TRBD1,-,TGCAGTGCCTTAAGACAGGGGGCTTCTTATAATTCACCCCTCCACTTT,CSALRQGASYNSPLHF
TRBJ2-5,TRBV9,-,few,TGTGCCAGCAGCGCAGACTGGAGTAAAGAGACCCAGTACTTC,CASSADWSKETQYF
TRBJ2-5,TRBV29-1,-,-,TGCAGCGTTGGTTTTGGTCTGGAGACCCAGTACTTC,CSVGFGLETQYF
TRBJ1-2,TRBV3-1,-,few,TGTGCCAGCAGCCAAGGGCGAACAGGGCCCTATGGCTACACCTTC,CASSQGRTGPYGYTF
TRBJ1-4,TRBV7-9,TRBD1,-,TGTGCCAGCAGCTTTGGGACAGCGGTAGGAAAACTGTTTTTT,CASSFGTAVGKLFF
TRBJ2-1,TRBV12-3/TRBV12-4,TRBD2,-,TGTGCCAGCAGCCCCGGGCTAGCGGGGATCAATGAGCAGTTCTTC,CASSPGLAGINEQFF
TRBJ2-4,TRBV5-1,TRBD1,few,TGCGCCAGCAGCTTGGTCCAGGGGGCCGCAAAAAACATTCAGTACTTC,CASSLVQGAAKNIQYF
TRBJ1-6,TRBV9,TRBD1,-,TGTGCCAGCAGCTTTGGAGGGGGCGCCGATAATTCACCCCTCCACTTT,CASSFGGGADNSPLHF
TRBJ2-5,TRBV3-1,TRBD1,-,TGTGCCAGCAGCCAAGGGGACAGGACCGGGGAGACCCAGTACTTC,CASSQGDRTGETQYF
TRBJ2-1,TRBV3-1,-,few,TGTGCCAGCAGCCAATCTCTAGGTCGGGGGTTTGAGCAGTTCTTC,CASSQSLGRGFEQFF
TRBJ2-3,TRBV5-8,TRBD2,-,TGTGCCAGCAGCACCGGGACTAGCGGTATGGGGGCAGATACGCAGTATTTT,CASSTGTSGMGADTQYF
TRBJ1-1,TRBV30,TRBD1,-,TGTGCCTGGAAGGGGGCAGGGGACCTCATGAACACTGAAGCTTTCTTT,CAWKGAGDLMNTEAFF
TRBJ2-2,TRBV7-3,TRBD2,-,TGTGCCAGCAGCCCGCGGGGGGCTCGCGGGGAGCTGTTTTTT,CASSPRGARGELFF
TRBJ2-5,TRBV5-1,TRBD1,many,TGCGCCAGCAGCGGGGGACAGGGTGCGGAGACCCAGTACTTC,CASSGGQGAETQYF
TRBJ1-4,TRBV2,-,-,TGTGCCAGCAGTGAACTCGGCGGGGAGTATAATGAAAAACTGTTTTTT,CASSELGGEYNEKLFF
TRBJ2-1,TRBV27,-,-,TGTGCCAGCAGTCCAGAAGTCCGGCGAGTATACAATGAGCAGTTCTTC,CASSPEVRRVYNEQFF
TRBJ1-1,TRBV12-3/TRBV12-4,-,-,TGTGCCAGCAGTTGGGGGACTCCGAACACTGAAGCTTTCTTT,CASSWGTPNTEAFF
TRBJ2-7,TRBV11-2,-,-,TGTGCCAGCAGCTTACGGGGTTTAGGTTGGGAGACTAGCTCCTACGAGCAGTACTTC,CASSLRGLGWETSSYEQYF
TRBJ2-2,TRBV7-2,-,few,TGTGCCAGCAGCCGCGACGTTCTTCGGGAGCTGTTTTTT,CASSRDVLRELFF
TRBJ2-7,TRBV3-1,TRBD1,-,TGTGCCAGCAGCCAAACCGGACAGGGAACCTACGAGCAGTACTTC,CASSQTGQGTYEQYF
TRBJ1-3,TRBV10-1,-,-,TGCGCCAGCAGTGAGTCGACTGTGCTGATCTCTGGAAACACCATATATTTT,CASSESTVLISGNTIYF
TRBJ2-4,TRBV20-1,TRBD1,-,TGCAGTGCCAGACGGGGACAGGCCAAAAACATTCAGTACTTC,CSARRGQAKNIQYF
TRBJ2-5,TRBV9,-,-,TGTGCCAGCAGCGTAGATGGTGCGGGGTGGGAGACCCAGTACTTC,CASSVDGAGWETQYF
TRBJ2-7,TRBV4-3,-,-,TGCGCCAGCAGCCAAGGCAGGGGATCCTACGAGCAGTACTTC,CASSQGRGSYEQYF
TRBJ2-3,TRBV6-5,-,-,TGTGCCAGCAGTTACACCCTGCAGGGGTTCACAGATACGCAGTATTTT,CASSYTLQGFTDTQYF
TRBJ1-1,TRBV29-1,-,few,TGCAGCGTTGACCAGGCTAACACTGAAGCTTTCTTT,CSVDQANTEAFF
TRBJ1-2,TRBV5-1,-,-,TGCGCCAGCAGCCTGGAGCGCGAGGCGGGGTGGGGCTACACCTTC,CASSLEREAGWGYTF
TRBJ2-4,TRBV6-2/TRBV6-3,-,few,TGTGCCAGCAGTTATTGGGCAGGGACGGCCAAAAACATTCAGTACTTC,CASSYWAGTAKNIQYF
TRBJ2-3,TRBV14,-,-,TGTGCCAGCAGCCATCCCCGGAGGCGGGGCGTCACAGATACGCAGTATTTT,CASSHPRRRGVTDTQYF
TRBJ2-1,TRBV7-2,TRBD1,few,TGTGCCAGCAGTTTTCGACAGGGTGGGAATGAGCAGTTCTTC,CASSFRQGGNEQFF
TRBJ2-1,TRBV5-6,-,-,TGTGCCAGCAGCTTGGGGGGGCTTCACAATGAGCAGTTCTTC,CASSLGGLHNEQFF